The 29 T cell receptor beta chains below come from one sample, sequenced in a study of blood T cell repertoires in COVID-19. Only in-frame clones appear in the TCRdb table, and some are missing; sequencing was by immunoSEQ multiplex PCR. The sample has 20,000 to 30,000 clones; around nine tenths are singletons. Sample: peripheral blood. The receptors derive from a human donor in a cohort sampled during active COVID-19.

V is TRBV3-1 (or the pseudogene TRBV3-2) and J is TRBJ2-7; 9 positions match TRBD1. V was pared by 3 bases and J by 5 bases, with 11 bases of the junction left unmatched. This CDR3 is 16 amino acids long. Per the germline V gene, CDR1 is LGHDT and CDR2 is YNNKEL (reference sequence). DNA of the CDR3: TGTGCCAGCAGCCATACCCCCGGGACAGGGAGCGACGAGCAGTACTTC. This gives the protein CASSHTPGTGSDEQYF.

The V and J genes are TRBV5-4 and TRBJ1-2; 9 bases agree with TRBD1. Trimming cost V 3 bases and J 6 bases; bases outside gene matches: 9. Looked up from germline, CDR1 is SGHNT and CDR2 is YYREEE (reference sequence). The CDR3 extends over 15 amino acids. As DNA, the CDR3 is TGTGCCAGCAGCTCAAGGGACAGGGAGACAAATGGCTACACCTTC. It translates to CASSSRDRETNGYTF.

The chain uses TRBV9 and TRBJ1-2; 7 nucleotides align to TRBD1. CDR1 and CDR2 from the germline V gene are SGDLS and YYNGEE. The V segment lost 6 bases and the J segment 2 bases; nucleotides outside the gene matches: 10. The CDR3 covers 15 residues. CDR3 amino acids: CASTSSGTENYGYTF. DNA for the CDR3: TGTGCCAGCACCTCATCCGGGACAGAGAACTATGGCTACACCTTC. The full variable domain, in which reference TRBV9 and TRBJ1-2 provide the parts outside the CDR3, is DSGVTQTPKHLITATGQRVTLRCSPRSGDLSVYWYQQSLDQGLQFLIQYYNGEERAKGNILERFSAQQFPDLHSELNLSSLELGDSALYFCASTSSGTENYGYTFGSGTRLTVV.

This chain joins TRBV6-6 and TRBJ1-1, with 7 bases matching TRBD1. Germline CDR1 is MNHNY and CDR2 is SVGAGI (reference sequence). V lost 6 bases, J lost 0 bases, and 10 bases stayed unmatched. The CDR3 length is 16 residues. The CDR3 DNA follows: TGTGCCAGCAGCCGCACAGGGGTTGGTATGAACACTGAAGCTTTCTTT. Amino acids: CASSRTGVGMNTEAFF.

This clone has just a few counts. The rearrangement joins TRBV28 to TRBJ1-5, with TRBD1 matching over 7 bases. The junction had 6 bases not matched to a gene; V was cut back by 2 bases and J by 2 bases. The CDR3 consists of 16 residues. Germline V lookup: CDR1 MDHEN, CDR2 SYDVKM. CDR3 loop: CASSLRQGMGNQPQHF. For the CDR3, the DNA is TGTGCCAGCAGTTTAAGACAGGGTATGGGCAATCAGCCCCAGCATTTT.

The chain links TRBV19 to TRBJ1-5; D is possibly TRBD1 (6 bases). The germline V gene has CDR1 LNHDA and CDR2 SQIVND (reference sequence). Between the trimmed V and J ends, which lost 6 bases and 1 base, there was a span of 10 bases. This CDR3 has 14 residues. In DNA, the CDR3 is TGTGCCAGTAGCACAGGGAGAAGCAATCAGCCCCAGCATTTT. This gives the protein CASSTGRSNQPQHF.

This clone has just one count. The rearrangement links TRBV21-1 to TRBJ2-7; no check of the table's D call, TRBD2, against the DNA was made. TRBV21-1 is a pseudogene. The CDR3 loop spans 19 amino acids. The CDR3 bases are TGTGCCAGCAGCAGAACGGGACTAGCGGGAGGGCCGAGGTCCTACGAGCAGTACTTC. Its protein is CASSRTGLAGGPRSYEQYF.

CDR3 bases: TGTGCCAGCAGCGAAGCGGGGCTTACCAGGGAGCAGTACTTC. Encoded protein: CASSEAGLTREQYF. The rearrangement joins TRBV9 to TRBJ2-7; 7 bases are shared with TRBD2. Germline values: CDR1 SGDLS, CDR2 YYNGEE. This CDR3 region has 14 residues. The V and J ends lost 3 bases and 7 bases, in that order; junction bases with no gene match: 10.

This chain uses TRBV27 with TRBJ2-5; 10 bases line up with TRBD2. Losses at the gene ends were 5 bases for V and 6 bases for J; bases not matched to a gene: 6. This CDR3 has 14 amino acids. Looked up from germline, CDR1 is MNHEY and CDR2 is SMNVEV (reference sequence). CDR3 in DNA: TGTGCCAGCAGTGGGTCTAGCGGGAGAAAGACCCAGTACTTC. It is translated as CASSGSSGRKTQYF.

The J gene is TRBJ1-3, the V gene TRBV19; D is ambiguous. The length of the CDR3 is 14 residues. V was cut by 5 bases and J by 2 bases, with 10 bases left in between. In germline, CDR1 is LNHDA, CDR2 SQIVND (reference sequence). The DNA of the CDR3 is TGTGCCAGTAGTCCCGGGGTGACTGGAAACACCATATATTTT. As protein: CASSPGVTGNTIYF. The complete variable domain, with remaining parts taken from reference TRBV19 and TRBJ1-3, reads DGGITQSPKYLFRKEGQNVTLSCEQNLNHDAMYWYRQDPGQGLRLIYYSQIVNDFQKGDIAEGYSVSREKKESFPLTVTSAQKNPTAFYLCASSPGVTGNTIYFGEGSWLTVV.

The V call is TRBV7-2, the J call TRBJ1-2; possibly TRBD1 for D (5 bases). CDR1 is SGHTA, CDR2 FQGNSA, per germline. V was pared by 5 bases and J by 8 bases, with 27 bases between. The CDR3 is made up of 17 amino acids. CDR3 bases: TGTGCCAGCAGCCAAAACGTTCAGACAGCCCTAACTATGGGCTACACCTTC. This gives the protein CASSQNVQTALTMGYTF.

The J gene is TRBJ2-7, the V gene TRBV10-3; the D gene is possibly TRBD1 (6 bases). The CDR3 length is 12 residues. The V end was cut by 10 bases, the J end by 1 base, with 11 bases between. Germline values: CDR1 ENHRY, CDR2 SYGVKD. The CDR3 protein is CATHQGSYEQYF. The CDR3 region has the DNA TGTGCCACCCATCAGGGGTCCTACGAGCAGTACTTC.

CDR3 residues: CASSVQGRDGYTF. CDR3 nucleotide sequence: TGTGCCAGCAGCGTGCAGGGTCGTGATGGCTACACCTTC. The chain has TRBV7-8 and TRBJ1-2, with a possible D match to TRBD1 (5 bases). This CDR3 is 13 amino acids long. Germline CDR1 reads SGHVS; CDR2 reads FQNEAQ. V lost 5 bases and J lost 6, with 13 bases in between.

This chain uses TRBV5-4 with TRBJ2-7; TRBD1 matches 9 bases. The CDR3 is made up of 15 amino acids. Trimming cost V 4 bases and J 5 bases; bases outside gene matches: 10. Germline CDR1 is SGHNT and CDR2 is YYREEE (reference sequence). This chain's CDR3 is CASSPSPGTGNEQYF. CDR3 coding DNA: TGTGCCAGCAGCCCATCGCCCGGGACAGGGAACGAGCAGTACTTC.

This chain joins TRBV5-5 and TRBJ1-1; D is unclear. V was cut by 1 base and J by 1 base, with 5 bases left in between. The germline CDR1 and CDR2 sequences are SGHKS and YYEKEE (reference sequence). The CDR3 contains 13 residues. CDR3 bases: TGTGCCAGCAGCTTGTCAGAGAACACTGAAGCTTTCTTT. Translating it yields CASSLSENTEAFF.

This clone was seen a single time. The V and J genes are TRBV4-3 and TRBJ1-6; D is perhaps TRBD1 (5 bases). Germline V gene sequence: CDR1 LGHNA, CDR2 YSLEER. The CDR3 loop spans 14 amino acids. Trimming took off 9 bases at V and 3 bases at J, with 12 bases between the two ends. The CDR3 DNA follows: TGCGCCAGTAATCCGGGGGACTATAATTCACCCCTCCACTTT. Amino acids: CASNPGDYNSPLHF.

The rearrangement uses TRBV30 and TRBJ2-7, with 14 bases identical to TRBD2. V lost 4 bases, J lost 4 bases, and 9 bases stayed unmatched. The CDR3 has 16 residues. Germline V lookup: CDR1 GTSNPN, CDR2 SVGIG (reference sequence). The CDR3 loop reads CAWTGRTSGGSYEQYF. CDR3 in DNA: TGTGCCTGGACCGGTAGGACTAGCGGGGGGTCATACGAGCAGTACTTC. Drawing the rest from reference TRBV30 and TRBJ2-7, the complete variable domain is SQTIHQWPATLVQPVGSPLSLECTVEGTSNPNLYWYRQAAGRGLQLLFYSVGIGQISSEVPQNLSASRPQDRQFILSSKKLLLSDSGFYLCAWTGRTSGGSYEQYFGPGTRLTVT.

The chain uses TRBV29-1 and TRBJ1-4; TRBD1 matches 7 bases. V dropped 7 bases and J dropped 2; count of bases not matched to a gene: 4. Germline V lookup: CDR1 SQVTM, CDR2 ANQGSEA. The CDR3 is 13 amino acids. The chain's CDR3 is CSAQTGTNEKLFF. CDR3 coding DNA: TGCAGCGCCCAGACAGGGACTAATGAAAAACTGTTTTTT.

DNA of the CDR3: TGTGCCACCAGTGATTGGACAGGGAAAGAGCAGTTCTTC. Its protein is CATSDWTGKEQFF. The chain recombines TRBV24-1 with TRBJ2-1; 8 nucleotides align to TRBD1. The CDR3 contains 13 residues. Trimming cost V 2 bases and J 10 bases; bases outside gene matches: 3. In germline, CDR1 is KGHDR, CDR2 SFDVKD.

V is TRBV6-5 and J is TRBJ1-4; possibly TRBD1 for D (5 bases). Trimming pared 9 bases from V and 3 bases from J, leaving 14 bases between. This CDR3 is built from 14 residues. Per the germline V gene, CDR1 is MNHEY and CDR2 is SVGAGI. The CDR3 spells CASFSAGSNEKLFF. DNA for the CDR3: TGTGCCAGTTTTTCGGCAGGGTCTAATGAAAAACTGTTTTTT.

The rearrangement uses TRBV5-1 and TRBJ2-1; no firm D call. There are 15 residues in the CDR3. Germline-derived CDR1 and CDR2 are SGHRS and YFSETQ. Trimming removed 0 bases at V and 2 bases at J, with 9 bases between. The CDR3 protein is CASSLGSPAYNEQFF. CDR3 nucleotides: TGCGCCAGCAGCTTGGGTTCCCCTGCCTACAATGAGCAGTTCTTC.

The rearrangement joins TRBV12-3 or TRBV12-4 to TRBJ2-7; 8 positions agree with TRBD1. Trimming at V came to 2 bases and at J to 4 bases, leaving 1 base not matched to a gene. This CDR3 has 13 amino acids. The CDR3 protein is CASSLTGGYEQYF. The CDR3 nucleotides read TGTGCCAGCAGTTTAACAGGGGGGTACGAGCAGTACTTC.

The rearrangement joins TRBV12-5 to TRBJ1-2; 10 bases match TRBD1. The CDR3 contains 16 residues. Germline lookup yields CDR1 LGHNT and CDR2 FRNRAP. V was clipped by 1 base and J by 8 bases; unmatched bases: 10. This chain's CDR3 is CASGLAQTGGENGYTF. The CDR3 DNA follows: TGTGCTAGTGGTTTGGCTCAGACAGGGGGCGAAAACGGCTACACCTTC.

The chain couples TRBV18 to TRBJ2-1; weak D call: TRBD1 (7 bases). The CDR3 is 16 amino acids. Germline V gene data show CDR1 as KGHSH and CDR2 as LQKENI. V shed 2 bases and J shed 3 bases, with 14 bases lying between them. CDR3 residues: CASSPMEGASYNEQFF. As DNA, the CDR3 is TGTGCCAGCTCACCAATGGAGGGGGCTAGCTACAATGAGCAGTTCTTC.

This chain connects TRBV5-1 to TRBJ2-7; perhaps TRBD1 as D (6 bases). CDR1 SGHRS and CDR2 YFSETQ come from the germline V gene. This CDR3 is built from 15 residues. The V gene lost 7 bases and the J gene lost 7 bases, with 24 bases spanning the gap. The CDR3 sequence is CASSTSNRESGEQYF. In DNA, the CDR3 is TGCGCCAGCTCGACCTCAAACAGGGAATCTGGAGAGCAGTACTTC.

This chain joins TRBV18 and TRBJ2-1, with D possibly TRBD2 on 6 matching bases. Germline CDR1 and CDR2: KGHSH and LQKENI. The CDR3 length is 19 residues. V was cut by 3 bases and J by 2 bases, with 23 bases left in between. For the CDR3, the DNA is TGTGCCAGCTCACCGAGGGGATACTTGGGCGGGGCCACCTACAATGAGCAGTTCTTC. Its translation is CASSPRGYLGGATYNEQFF.

The genes are TRBV7-9 and TRBJ1-6; D gene uncertain. The CDR3 spans 11 residues. Germline V gives CDR1 SEHNR, CDR2 FQNEAQ (reference sequence). Trimming shortened V by 5 bases and J by 8 bases, and 4 bases separated the two germline ends. CDR3 protein: CASSRDSPLHF. CDR3 DNA sequence: TGTGCCAGCAGCCGCGATTCACCCCTCCACTTT.

The V and J genes are TRBV5-6 and TRBJ2-5; perhaps TRBD2 as D (5 bases). The CDR3 sequence is 14 residues long. Germline CDR1 is SGHDT and CDR2 is YYEEEE. V gave up 3 bases and J gave up 2 bases, with 11 bases separating them. The CDR3 DNA reads TGTGCCAGCAGCTACGGACTTAAACAAGAGACCCAGTACTTC. Translation gives CASSYGLKQETQYF.

This rearrangement joins TRBV3-1 (or the pseudogene TRBV3-2) to TRBJ1-1; perhaps TRBD1 as D (5 bases). V lost 4 bases and J lost 5, with 8 bases in between. The CDR3 has 12 residues. Per the germline V gene, CDR1 is LGHDT and CDR2 is YNNKEL (reference sequence). This CDR3 is CASSRGGTEAFF. The CDR3, as DNA: TGTGCCAGCAGCCGGGGGGGGACTGAAGCTTTCTTT.